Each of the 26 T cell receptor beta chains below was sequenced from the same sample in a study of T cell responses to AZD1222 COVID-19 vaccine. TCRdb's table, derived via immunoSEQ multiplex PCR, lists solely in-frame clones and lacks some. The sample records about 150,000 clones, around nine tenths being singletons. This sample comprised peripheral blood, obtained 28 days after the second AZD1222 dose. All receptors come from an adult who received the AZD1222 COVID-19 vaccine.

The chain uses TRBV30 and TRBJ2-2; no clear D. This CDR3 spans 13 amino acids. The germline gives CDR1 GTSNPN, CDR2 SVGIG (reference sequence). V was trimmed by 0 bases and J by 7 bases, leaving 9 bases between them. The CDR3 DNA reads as TGTGCCTGGAGTGTATACAGTTACGGGGAGCTGTTTTTT. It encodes CAWSVYSYGELFF.

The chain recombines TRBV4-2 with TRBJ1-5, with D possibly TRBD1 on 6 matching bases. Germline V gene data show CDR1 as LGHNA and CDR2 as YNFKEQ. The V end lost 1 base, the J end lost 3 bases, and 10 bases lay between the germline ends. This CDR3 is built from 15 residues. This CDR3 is CASSQAWDINQPQHF. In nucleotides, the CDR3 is TGTGCCAGCAGCCAAGCGTGGGACATCAATCAGCCCCAGCATTTT.

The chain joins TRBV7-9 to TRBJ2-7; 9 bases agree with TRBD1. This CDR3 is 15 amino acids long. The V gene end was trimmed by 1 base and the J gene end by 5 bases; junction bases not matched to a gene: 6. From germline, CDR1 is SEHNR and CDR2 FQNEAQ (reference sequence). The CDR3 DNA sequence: TGTGCCAGCAGCTTAGGACAGGGGGAAACAGACGAGCAGTACTTC. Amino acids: CASSLGQGETDEQYF.

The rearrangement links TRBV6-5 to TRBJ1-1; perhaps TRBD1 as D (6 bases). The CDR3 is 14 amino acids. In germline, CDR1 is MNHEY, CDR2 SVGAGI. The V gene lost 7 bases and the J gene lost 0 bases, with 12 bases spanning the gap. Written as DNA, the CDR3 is TGTGCCAGCAATCCGGGACACTTGAACACTGAAGCTTTCTTT. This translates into CASNPGHLNTEAFF.

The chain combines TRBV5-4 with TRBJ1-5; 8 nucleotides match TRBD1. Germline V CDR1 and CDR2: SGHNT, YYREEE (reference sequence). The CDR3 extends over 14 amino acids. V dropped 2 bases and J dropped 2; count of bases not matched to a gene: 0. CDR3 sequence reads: CASSLQGGNQPQHF. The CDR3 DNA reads TGTGCCAGCAGCTTACAGGGGGGCAATCAGCCCCAGCATTTT.

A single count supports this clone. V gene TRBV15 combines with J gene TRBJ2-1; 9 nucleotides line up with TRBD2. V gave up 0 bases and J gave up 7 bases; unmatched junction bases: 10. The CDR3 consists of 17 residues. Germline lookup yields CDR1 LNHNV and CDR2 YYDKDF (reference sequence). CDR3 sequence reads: CATSRDLFRTSENEQFF. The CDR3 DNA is TGTGCCACCAGCAGAGATCTTTTTCGGACTAGCGAAAATGAGCAGTTCTTC.

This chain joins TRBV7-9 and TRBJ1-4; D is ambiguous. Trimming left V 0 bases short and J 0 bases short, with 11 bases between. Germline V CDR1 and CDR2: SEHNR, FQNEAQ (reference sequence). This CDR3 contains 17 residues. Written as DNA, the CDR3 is TGTGCCAGCAGCTTAGCCCACATGGGGTCAACTAATGAAAAACTGTTTTTT. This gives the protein CASSLAHMGSTNEKLFF.

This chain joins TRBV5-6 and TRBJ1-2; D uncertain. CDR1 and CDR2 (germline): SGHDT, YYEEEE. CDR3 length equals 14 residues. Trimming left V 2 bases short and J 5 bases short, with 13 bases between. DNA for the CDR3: TGTGCCAGCAGCTTCCCCGAGCTACTATATGGCTACACCTTC. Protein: CASSFPELLYGYTF.

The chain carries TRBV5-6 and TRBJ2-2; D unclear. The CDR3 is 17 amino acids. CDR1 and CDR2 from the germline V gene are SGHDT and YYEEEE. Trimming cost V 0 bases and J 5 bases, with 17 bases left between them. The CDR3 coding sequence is TGTGCCAGCAGCTTGGGACGGGCTTCGACGTTAACCGGGGAGCTGTTTTTT. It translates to CASSLGRASTLTGELFF.

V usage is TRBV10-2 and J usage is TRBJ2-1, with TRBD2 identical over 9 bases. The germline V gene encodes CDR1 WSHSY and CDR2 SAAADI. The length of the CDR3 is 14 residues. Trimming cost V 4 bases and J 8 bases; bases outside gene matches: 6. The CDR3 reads CASSGTSVHDEQFF. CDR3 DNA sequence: TGCGCCAGCAGTGGGACTAGCGTCCACGATGAGCAGTTCTTC.

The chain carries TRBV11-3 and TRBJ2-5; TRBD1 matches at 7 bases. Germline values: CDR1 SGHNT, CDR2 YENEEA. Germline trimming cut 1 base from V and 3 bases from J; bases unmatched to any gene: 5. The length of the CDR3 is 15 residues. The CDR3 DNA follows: TGTGCCAGCAGCTTAGGACAGGGAAAGGAAGAGACCCAGTACTTC. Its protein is CASSLGQGKEETQYF.

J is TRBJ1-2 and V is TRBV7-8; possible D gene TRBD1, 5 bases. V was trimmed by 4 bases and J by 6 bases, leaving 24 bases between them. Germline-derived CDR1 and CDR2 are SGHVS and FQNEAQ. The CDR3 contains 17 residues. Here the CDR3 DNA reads TGTGCCAGCAGCTCCCAGTTTAAGACAGAAGTAAGCAATGGCTACACCTTC. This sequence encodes CASSSQFKTEVSNGYTF.

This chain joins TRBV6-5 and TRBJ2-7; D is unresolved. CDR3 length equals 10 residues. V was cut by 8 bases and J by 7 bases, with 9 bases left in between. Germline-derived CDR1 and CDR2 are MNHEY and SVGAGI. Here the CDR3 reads CASGLREQYF. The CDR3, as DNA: TGTGCCAGCGGGCTGAGGGAGCAGTACTTC.

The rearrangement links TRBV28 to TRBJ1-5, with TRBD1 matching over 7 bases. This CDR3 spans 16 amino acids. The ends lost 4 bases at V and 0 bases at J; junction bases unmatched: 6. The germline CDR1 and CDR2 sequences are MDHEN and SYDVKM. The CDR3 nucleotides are TGTGCCAGCAGTTGGACAGGATTTTATAGCAATCAGCCCCAGCATTTT. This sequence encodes CASSWTGFYSNQPQHF.

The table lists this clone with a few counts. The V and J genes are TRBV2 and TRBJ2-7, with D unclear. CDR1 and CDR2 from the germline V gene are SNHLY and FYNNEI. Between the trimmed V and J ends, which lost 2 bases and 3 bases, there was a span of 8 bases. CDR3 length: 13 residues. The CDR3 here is CASSEWGGYEQYF. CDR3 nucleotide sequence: TGTGCCAGCAGTGAATGGGGTGGCTACGAGCAGTACTTC.

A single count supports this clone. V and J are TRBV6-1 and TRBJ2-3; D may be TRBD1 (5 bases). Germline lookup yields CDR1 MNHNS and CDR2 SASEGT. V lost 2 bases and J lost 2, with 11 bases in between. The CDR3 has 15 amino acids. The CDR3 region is CASSESLGVTDTQYF. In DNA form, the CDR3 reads TGTGCCAGCAGTGAATCCCTAGGGGTCACAGATACGCAGTATTTT.

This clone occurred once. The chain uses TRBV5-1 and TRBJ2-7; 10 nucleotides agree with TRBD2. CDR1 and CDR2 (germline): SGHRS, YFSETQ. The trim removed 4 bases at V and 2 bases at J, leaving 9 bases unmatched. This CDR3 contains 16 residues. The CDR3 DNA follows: TGCGCCAGCAGCCTATCAACTAGCGGGACACCCTACGAGCAGTACTTC. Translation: CASSLSTSGTPYEQYF. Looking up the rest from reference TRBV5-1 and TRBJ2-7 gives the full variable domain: KAGVTQTPRYLIKTRGQQVTLSCSPISGHRSVSWYQQTPGQGLQFLFEYFSETQRNKGNFPGRFSGRQFSNSRSEMNVSTLELGDSALYLCASSLSTSGTPYEQYFGPGTRLTVT.

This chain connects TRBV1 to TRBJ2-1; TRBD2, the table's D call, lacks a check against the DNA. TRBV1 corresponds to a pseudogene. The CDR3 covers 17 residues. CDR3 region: CTSSRLLAGFIYNEQFF. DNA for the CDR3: TGCACCAGCAGCCGTCTACTAGCGGGCTTTATCTACAATGAGCAGTTCTTC.

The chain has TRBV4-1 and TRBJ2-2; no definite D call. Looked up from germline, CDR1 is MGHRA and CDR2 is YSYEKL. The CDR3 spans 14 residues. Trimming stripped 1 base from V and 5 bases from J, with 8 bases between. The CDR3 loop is CASSQVETTGELFF. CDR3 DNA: TGCGCCAGCAGCCAAGTAGAGACTACCGGGGAGCTGTTTTTT.

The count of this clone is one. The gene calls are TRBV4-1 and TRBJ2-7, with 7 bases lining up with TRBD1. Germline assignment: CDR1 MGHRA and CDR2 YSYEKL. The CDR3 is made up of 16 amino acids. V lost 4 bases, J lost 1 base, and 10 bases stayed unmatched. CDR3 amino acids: CASSPGDRERSYEQYF. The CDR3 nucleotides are TGCGCCAGCAGCCCAGGCGACAGGGAACGTTCCTACGAGCAGTACTTC.

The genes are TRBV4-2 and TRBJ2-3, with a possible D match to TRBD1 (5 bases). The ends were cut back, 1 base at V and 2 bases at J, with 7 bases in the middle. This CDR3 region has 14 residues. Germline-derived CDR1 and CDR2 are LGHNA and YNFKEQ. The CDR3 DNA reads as TGTGCCAGCAGCCAAGTAGGGGTCACAGATACGCAGTATTTT. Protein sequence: CASSQVGVTDTQYF.

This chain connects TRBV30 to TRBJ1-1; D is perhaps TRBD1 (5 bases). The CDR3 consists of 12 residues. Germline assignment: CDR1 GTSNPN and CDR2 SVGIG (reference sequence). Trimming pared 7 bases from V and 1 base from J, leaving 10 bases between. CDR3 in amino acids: CAFRVTNTEAFF. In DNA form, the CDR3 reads TGTGCCTTCAGGGTTACGAACACTGAAGCTTTCTTT. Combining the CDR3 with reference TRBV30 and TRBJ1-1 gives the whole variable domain SQTIHQWPATLVQPVGSPLSLECTVEGTSNPNLYWYRQAAGRGLQLLFYSVGIGQISSEVPQNLSASRPQDRQFILSSKKLLLSDSGFYLCAFRVTNTEAFFGQGTRLTVV.

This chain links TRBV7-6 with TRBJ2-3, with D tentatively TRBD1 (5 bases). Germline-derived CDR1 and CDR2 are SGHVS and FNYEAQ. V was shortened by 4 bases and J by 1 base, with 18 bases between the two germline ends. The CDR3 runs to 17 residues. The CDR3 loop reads CASSSHPRDDGTDTQYF. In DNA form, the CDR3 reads TGTGCCAGCAGCTCCCACCCCAGGGATGATGGCACAGATACGCAGTATTTT.

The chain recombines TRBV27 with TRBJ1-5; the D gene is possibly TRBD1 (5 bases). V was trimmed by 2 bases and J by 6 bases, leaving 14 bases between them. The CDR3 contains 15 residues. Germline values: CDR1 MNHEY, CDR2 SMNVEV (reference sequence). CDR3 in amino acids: CASSLGTAVGQPQHF. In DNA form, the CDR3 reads TGTGCCAGCAGTTTAGGGACGGCGGTGGGTCAGCCCCAGCATTTT.

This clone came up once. The CDR3 DNA reads TGTGCCTGTATTGATGGCGGCACTGAAGCTTTCTTT. This codes for CACIDGGTEAFF. The chain couples TRBV30 to TRBJ1-1, with D unclear. V was clipped by 6 bases and J by 4 bases, with 12 bases between them. CDR1 GTSNPN and CDR2 SVGIG come from the germline V gene (reference sequence). This CDR3 is 12 amino acids long.

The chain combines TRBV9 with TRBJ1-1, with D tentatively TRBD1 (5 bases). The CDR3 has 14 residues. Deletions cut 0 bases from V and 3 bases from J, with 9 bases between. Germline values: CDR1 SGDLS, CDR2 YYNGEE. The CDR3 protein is CASSVVVRDTEAFF. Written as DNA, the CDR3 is TGTGCCAGCAGCGTAGTCGTCAGGGACACTGAAGCTTTCTTT.